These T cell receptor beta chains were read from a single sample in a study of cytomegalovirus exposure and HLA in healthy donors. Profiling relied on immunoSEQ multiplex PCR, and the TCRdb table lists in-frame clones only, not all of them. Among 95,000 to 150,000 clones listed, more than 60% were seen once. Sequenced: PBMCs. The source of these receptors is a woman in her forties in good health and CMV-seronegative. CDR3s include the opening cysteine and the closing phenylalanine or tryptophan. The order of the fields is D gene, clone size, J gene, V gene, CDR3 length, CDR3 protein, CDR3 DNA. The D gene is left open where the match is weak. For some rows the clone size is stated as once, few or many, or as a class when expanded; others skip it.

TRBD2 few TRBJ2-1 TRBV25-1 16 CASSELRLAGGNEQFF TGTGCCAGCAGTGAATTGAGGCTAGCGGGTGGCAATGAGCAGTTCTTC
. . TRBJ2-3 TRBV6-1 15 CASGEQGVGTDTQYF TGTGCCAGCGGCGAACAGGGAGTTGGCACAGATACGCAGTATTTT
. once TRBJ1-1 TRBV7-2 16 CASSLAGGGAMPEAFF TGTGCCAGCAGCTTAGCAGGAGGGGGGGCTATGCCTGAAGCTTTCTTT
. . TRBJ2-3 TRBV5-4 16 CASSFKIGDSTDTQYF TGTGCCAGCAGCTTTAAGATAGGGGATAGCACAGATACGCAGTATTTT
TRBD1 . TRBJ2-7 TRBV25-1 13 CASSLTGGNEQYF TGTGCCAGCTCCCTGACAGGGGGTAACGAGCAGTACTTC
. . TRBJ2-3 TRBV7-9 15 CASSPTRVGTDTQYF TGTGCCAGCAGCCCAACTCGGGTTGGCACAGATACGCAGTATTTT
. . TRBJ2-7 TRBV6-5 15 CASTRGGGTRGEQYF TGTGCCAGCACCCGAGGGGGGGGCACTCGTGGGGAGCAGTACTTC
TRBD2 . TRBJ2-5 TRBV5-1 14 CASNLQRGEETQYF TGCGCCAGCAACCTCCAGCGGGGGGAAGAGACCCAGTACTTC
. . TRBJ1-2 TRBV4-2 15 CASSQDRGKIYGYTF TGTGCCAGCAGCCAAGACCGGGGGAAGATCTATGGCTACACCTTC
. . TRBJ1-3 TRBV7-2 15 CASSLIAASGNTIYF TGTGCCAGCAGCTTAATAGCAGCCTCTGGAAACACCATATATTTT
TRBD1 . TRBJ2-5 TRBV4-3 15 CASSQARDSRETQYF TGCGCCAGCAGCCAAGCCCGGGACAGTCGGGAGACCCAGTACTTC
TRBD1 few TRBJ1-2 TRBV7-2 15 CASSRGTGGLYGYTF TGTGCCAGCAGCAGAGGGACAGGGGGTCTCTATGGCTACACCTTC
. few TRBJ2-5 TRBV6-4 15 CASSETSGGEETQYF TGTGCCAGCAGTGAAACCTCCGGGGGAGAAGAGACCCAGTACTTC
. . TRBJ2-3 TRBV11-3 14 CASSMDSWGDTQYF TGTGCCAGCAGCATGGACAGTTGGGGAGATACGCAGTATTTT
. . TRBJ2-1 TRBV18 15 CASSPRSDTYNEQFF TGTGCCAGCTCACCACGTTCTGACACCTACAATGAGCAGTTCTTC
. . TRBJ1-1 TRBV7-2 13 CASSREAGAEAFF TGTGCCAGCAGCCGAGAAGCGGGGGCTGAAGCTTTCTTT
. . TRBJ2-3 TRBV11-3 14 CASSISSAADTQYF TGTGCCAGCAGCATTTCTAGCGCTGCGGATACGCAGTATTTT
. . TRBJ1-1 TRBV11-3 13 CASSLGTDTEAFF TGTGCCAGCAGCTTAGGGACAGACACTGAAGCTTTCTTT
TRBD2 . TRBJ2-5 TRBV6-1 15 CASIPTSGGPETQYF TGTGCCAGCATCCCGACTAGCGGGGGGCCAGAGACCCAGTACTTC
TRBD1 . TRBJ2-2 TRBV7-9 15 CASSPGTGHTGELFF TGTGCCAGCAGCCCCGGGACAGGGCACACCGGGGAGCTGTTTTTT
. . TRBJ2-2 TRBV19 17 CAIYPLSRRMAPGSCFF .
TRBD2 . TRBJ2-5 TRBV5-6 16 CASSLPTSGTEETQYF TGTGCCAGCAGCTTGCCGACTAGCGGGACGGAAGAGACCCAGTACTTC
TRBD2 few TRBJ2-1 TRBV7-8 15 CASSFEGTSGGGPFF TGTGCCAGCAGCTTCGAAGGGACTAGCGGGGGGGGGCCGTTCTTC
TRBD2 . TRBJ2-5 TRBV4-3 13 CASSQELADEQYF TGCGCCAGCAGCCAAGAACTAGCGGATGAGCAGTACTTC
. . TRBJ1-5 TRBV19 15 CASSMGPRGNQPQHF TGTGCCAGTAGTATGGGTCCGAGGGGCAATCAGCCCCAGCATTTT
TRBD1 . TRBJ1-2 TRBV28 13 CAVDRGHIYGYTF TGTGCCGTTGACAGGGGGCACATCTATGGCTACACCTTC
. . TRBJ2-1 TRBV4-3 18 CASSQDPFASGSYNEQFF TGCGCCAGCAGCCAAGATCCCTTCGCGAGCGGCTCCTACAATGAGCAGTTCTTC
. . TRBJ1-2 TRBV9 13 CASSEGAGDGYTF TGTGCCAGCAGCGAAGGAGCAGGGGATGGCTACACCTTC
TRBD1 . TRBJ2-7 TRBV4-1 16 CASSLQPGQGSYEQYF TGCGCCAGCAGCCTCCAACCGGGACAGGGCTCCTACGAGCAGTACTTC
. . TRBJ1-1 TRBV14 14 CASSLIEGVTEAFF TGTGCCAGCAGCCTTATCGAGGGGGTGACTGAAGCTTTCTTT
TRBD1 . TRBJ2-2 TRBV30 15 CAWSRGGERPGELFF TGTGCCTGGAGTAGAGGGGGCGAGAGGCCCGGGGAGCTGTTTTTT
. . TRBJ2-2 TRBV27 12 CASRVYTGELFF TGTGCCAGCCGGGTTTACACCGGGGAGCTGTTTTTT
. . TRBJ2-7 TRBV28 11 CASLTPQGQYF TGTGCCAGCCTCACCCCACAGGGCCAGTACTTC
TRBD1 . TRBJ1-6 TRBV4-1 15 CASSQSQGAYSPLHF TGCGCCAGCAGCCAATCTCAGGGGGCTTATTCACCCCTCCACTTT
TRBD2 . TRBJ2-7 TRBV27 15 CASSRRTSGNHEQYF TGTGCCAGCAGTCGAAGGACTAGCGGGAACCACGAGCAGTACTTC
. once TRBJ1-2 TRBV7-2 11 CASSSDYGYTF TGTGCCAGCAGCTCAGATTATGGCTACACCTTC
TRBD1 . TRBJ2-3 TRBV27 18 CASSSRLQGGGSTDTQYF TGTGCCAGCAGTTCACGCTTACAGGGGGGAGGTAGCACAGATACGCAGTATTTT
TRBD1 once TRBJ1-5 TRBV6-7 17 CASSYGGGGQSNQPQHF TGTGCCAGCAGTTACGGAGGAGGGGGACAGTCGAATCAGCCCCAGCATTTT
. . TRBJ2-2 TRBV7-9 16 CASSLTQGYNTGELFF TGTGCCAGCAGCCTGACGCAGGGTTATAACACCGGGGAGCTGTTTTTT
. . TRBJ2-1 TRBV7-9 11 CASSHEGVVFF TGTGCCAGCAGCCACGAGGGGGTGGTGTTCTTC
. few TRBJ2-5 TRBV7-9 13 CASSLQIQETQYF TGTGCCAGCAGCTTACAGATTCAAGAGACCCAGTACTTC
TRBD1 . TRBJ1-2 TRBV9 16 CASSSGPGGGGYGYTF TGTGCCAGCAGCTCCGGACCAGGGGGCGGTGGGTATGGCTACACCTTC
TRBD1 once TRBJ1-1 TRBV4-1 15 CASSHLRQGNTEAFF TGCGCCAGCAGCCACCTAAGACAGGGTAACACTGAAGCTTTCTTT
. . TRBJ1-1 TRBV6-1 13 CASTSQGYTEAFF TGTGCCAGCACCTCCCAGGGGTACACTGAAGCTTTCTTT
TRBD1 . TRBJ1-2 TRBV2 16 CASSEALRDRVGGYTF TGTGCCAGCAGTGAAGCGCTCCGGGACAGGGTGGGAGGCTACACCTTC
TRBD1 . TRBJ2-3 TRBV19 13 CASAEGATDTQYF TGTGCCAGTGCAGAGGGGGCTACAGATACGCAGTATTTT
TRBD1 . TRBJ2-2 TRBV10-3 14 CAISGTGNTGELFF TGTGCCATCAGCGGGACAGGGAACACCGGGGAGCTGTTTTTT
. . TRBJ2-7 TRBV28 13 CASSIRHLYEQYF TGTGCCAGCAGCATAAGACACCTCTACGAGCAGTACTTC
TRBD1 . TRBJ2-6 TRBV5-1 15 CASSFGQGGANVLTF TGCGCCAGCAGCTTCGGACAGGGTGGGGCCAACGTCCTGACTTTC